The clone carrying this T cell receptor (beta chain) was detected once. This entry is derived from a study of blood T cells in healthy people across ages. Trimming took 6 bases from V and 4 from J, leaving 15 bases between them. The CDR3 has 14 amino acids. The use of a sample-barcoded 5' primer and a J-beta primer mix characterized a second PCR of roughly 7 to 11 cycles. TCRdb itself ran the 5' RACE reads through MiXCR, one entry per CDR3 protein. The table records roughly 800,000 distinct CDR3 sequences, 53% of them present only once. Sequencing was performed on blood. The chain joins TRBV12-3 or TRBV12-4 to TRBJ1-2, with D maybe TRBD1 (5 bases). The receptor was derived from a man at least 80 years old in good health. This CDR3 reads CASSRWGESYGYTF. As DNA, the CDR3 is TGTGCCAGCAGCCGCTGGGGGGAAAGCTATGGCTACACCTTC.